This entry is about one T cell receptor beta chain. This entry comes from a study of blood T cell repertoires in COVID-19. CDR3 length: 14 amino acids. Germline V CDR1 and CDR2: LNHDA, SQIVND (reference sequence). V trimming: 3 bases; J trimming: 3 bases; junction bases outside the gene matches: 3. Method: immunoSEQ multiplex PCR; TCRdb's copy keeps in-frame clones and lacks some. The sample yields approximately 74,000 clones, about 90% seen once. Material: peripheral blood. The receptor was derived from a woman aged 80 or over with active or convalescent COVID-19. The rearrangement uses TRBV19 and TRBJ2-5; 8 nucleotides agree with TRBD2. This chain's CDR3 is CASSMIGGEETQYF. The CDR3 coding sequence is TGTGCCAGTAGTATGATCGGGGGGGAAGAGACCCAGTACTTC.